The source of this T cell receptor beta chain is a study of shared clonotypes between healthy human individuals. This clone came up once. The CDR3 extends over 15 amino acids. Trimming left V 2 bases short and J 2 bases short, with 14 bases between. Looked up from germline, CDR1 is SGDLS and CDR2 is YYNGEE. Some clones are missing from TCRdb's copy, which holds only in-frame ones; the method was immunoSEQ multiplex PCR. The sample has roughly 2 million clones; 90% to 95% are singletons. The TCR comes from a man aged 18 to 35 in good health. The chain couples TRBV9 to TRBJ2-7, with D tentatively TRBD1 (7 bases). What was sequenced was naive CD4+ T cells sorted from blood. The subset denotes: CD45RA+ positively selected. CDR3 nucleotide sequence: TGTGCCAGCAGCGTTCCCAGGGGGGAGCCCTACGAGCAGTACTTC. Residues: CASSVPRGEPYEQYF.